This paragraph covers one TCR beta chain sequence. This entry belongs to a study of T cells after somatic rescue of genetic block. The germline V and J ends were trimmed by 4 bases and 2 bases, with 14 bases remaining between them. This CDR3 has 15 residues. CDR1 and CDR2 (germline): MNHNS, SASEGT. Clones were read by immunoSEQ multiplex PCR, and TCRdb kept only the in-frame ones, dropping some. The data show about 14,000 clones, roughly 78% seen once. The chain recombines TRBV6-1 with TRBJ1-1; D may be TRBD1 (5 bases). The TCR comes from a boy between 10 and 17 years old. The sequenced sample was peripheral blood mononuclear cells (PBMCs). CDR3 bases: TGTGCCAGCAGTGTCCTGACAGTTGTTAACACTGAAGCTTTCTTT. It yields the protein CASSVLTVVNTEAFF.